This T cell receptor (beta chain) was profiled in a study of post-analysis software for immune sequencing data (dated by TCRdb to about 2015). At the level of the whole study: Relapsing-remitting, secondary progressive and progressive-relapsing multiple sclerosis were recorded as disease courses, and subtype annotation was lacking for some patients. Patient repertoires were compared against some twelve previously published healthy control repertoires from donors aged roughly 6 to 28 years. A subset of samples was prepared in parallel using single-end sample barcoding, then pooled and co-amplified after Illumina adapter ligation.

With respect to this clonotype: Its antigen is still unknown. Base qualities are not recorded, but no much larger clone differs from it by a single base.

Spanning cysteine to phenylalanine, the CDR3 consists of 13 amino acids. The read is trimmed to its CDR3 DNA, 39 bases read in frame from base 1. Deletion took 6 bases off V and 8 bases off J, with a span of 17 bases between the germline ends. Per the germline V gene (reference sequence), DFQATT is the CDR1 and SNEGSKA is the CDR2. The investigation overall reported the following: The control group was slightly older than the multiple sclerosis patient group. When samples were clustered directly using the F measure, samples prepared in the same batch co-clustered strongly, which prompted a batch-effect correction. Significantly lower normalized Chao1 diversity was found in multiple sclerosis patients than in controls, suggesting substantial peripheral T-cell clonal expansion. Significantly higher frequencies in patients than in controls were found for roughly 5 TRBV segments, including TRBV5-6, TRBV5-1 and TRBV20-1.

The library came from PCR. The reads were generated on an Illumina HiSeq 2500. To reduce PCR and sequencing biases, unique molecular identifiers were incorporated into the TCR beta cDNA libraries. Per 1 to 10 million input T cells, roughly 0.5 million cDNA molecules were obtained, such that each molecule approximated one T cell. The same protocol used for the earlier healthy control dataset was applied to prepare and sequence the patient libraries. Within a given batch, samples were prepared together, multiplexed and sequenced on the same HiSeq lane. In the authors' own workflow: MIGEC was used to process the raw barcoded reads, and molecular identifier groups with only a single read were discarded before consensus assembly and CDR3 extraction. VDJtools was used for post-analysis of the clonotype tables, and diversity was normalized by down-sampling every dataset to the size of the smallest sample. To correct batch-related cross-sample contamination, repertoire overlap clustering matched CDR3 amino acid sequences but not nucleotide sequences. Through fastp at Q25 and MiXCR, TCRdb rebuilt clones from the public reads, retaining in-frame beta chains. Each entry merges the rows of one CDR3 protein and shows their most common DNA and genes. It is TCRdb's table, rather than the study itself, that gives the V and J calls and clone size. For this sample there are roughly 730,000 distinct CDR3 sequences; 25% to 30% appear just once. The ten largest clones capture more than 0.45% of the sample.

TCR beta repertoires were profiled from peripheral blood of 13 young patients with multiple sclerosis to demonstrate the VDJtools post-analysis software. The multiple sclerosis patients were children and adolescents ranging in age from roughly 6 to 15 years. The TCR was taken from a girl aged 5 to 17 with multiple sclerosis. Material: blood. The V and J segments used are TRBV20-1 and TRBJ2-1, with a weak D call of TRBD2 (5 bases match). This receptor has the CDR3 CSAESEAMDEQFF. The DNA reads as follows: TGCAGTGCGGAGTCGGAGGCGATGGATGAGCAGTTCTTC.